This TCR beta chain comes out of a study of CD8 T cells in Susac syndrome. The authors reverse transcribed roughly 0.5 to 1 ug RNA with random hexamers. MiXCR was run by TCRdb on the immunoSEQ multiplex PCR reads, yielding one entry per CDR3 protein. The sample includes under 90,000 distinct CDR3 sequences, under 95% of them seen just once. The source of this sequence is a human donor with Susac syndrome. Specimen: CD4+ T cells from PBMCs.

Written as DNA, the CDR3 is TGTGCCAGCAGTTACAGCCTTTCGGGCACCTATGGCTACACCTTC. Translation: CASSYSLSGTYGYTF. The genes are TRBV6-5 and TRBJ1-2; no firm D call. The CDR3 is made up of 15 amino acids. V dropped 2 bases and J dropped 4 bases, with 14 bases sitting between them. In germline, CDR1 is MNHEY, CDR2 SVGAGI.